The 16 T cell receptor beta chains presented below share a single source sample, sequenced in a study of cytomegalovirus exposure and HLA in healthy donors. Primers included in the PCR were 60 Vbeta and 13 Jbeta primers. Assay: immunoSEQ multiplex PCR; the TCRdb copy retains only in-frame clones and omits some. In the table there are 150,000 or so clones, 82% of which are singletons. Sequenced: PBMCs. These receptor sequences come from a man younger than 40 in good health and CMV-seropositive.

V gene TRBV27 combines with J gene TRBJ2-7; D remains ambiguous. The CDR3 runs to 13 residues. CDR1 is MNHEY, CDR2 SMNVEV, per germline (reference sequence). Deletions cut 3 bases from V and 2 bases from J, with 8 bases between. CDR3: CASSFGRPYEQYF. The CDR3, as DNA: TGTGCCAGCAGTTTCGGCAGGCCCTACGAGCAGTACTTC.

This clone was detected only a few times. CDR3 sequence reads: CASSFEGGEAFF. The DNA for the CDR3 is TGTGCCAGCAGTTTCGAGGGTGGGGAAGCTTTCTTT. This chain connects TRBV28 to TRBJ1-1; D uncertain. V was trimmed by 3 bases and J by 8 bases, leaving 10 bases between them. The CDR3 totals 12 residues. Germline assignment: CDR1 MDHEN and CDR2 SYDVKM.

The sample holds one count of this clone. In DNA, the CDR3 is TGTGCCAGCAGCCCACCGGGACAGGGAGGCAATGAGCAGTTCTTC. This codes for CASSPPGQGGNEQFF. This chain links TRBV7-9 with TRBJ2-1; 9 bases are a match to TRBD1. The CDR3 runs 15 residues. With 5 bases clipped from V and 6 bases from J, the junction kept 8 bases outside the gene matches. In germline, CDR1 is SEHNR, CDR2 FQNEAQ (reference sequence).

This chain joins TRBV5-5 and TRBJ1-4; 7 positions agree with TRBD1. This CDR3 contains 14 residues. V lost 4 bases, J lost 5 bases, and 5 bases stayed unmatched. Germline CDR1 SGHKS, CDR2 YYEKEE (reference sequence). CDR3 DNA: TGTGCCAGCAGCCCCGGGACAGAGAATGAAAAACTGTTTTTT. Encoded protein: CASSPGTENEKLFF.

V and J are TRBV5-1 and TRBJ2-7; 9 bases map to TRBD2. After removal of 0 bases from V and 4 bases from J, the junction contained 2 bases not matched to a gene. The V gene's germline CDR1 is SGHRS and CDR2 YFSETQ. This CDR3 is built from 14 residues. CDR3 sequence (DNA): TGCGCCAGCAGCTTGGGTAGCGGGAGTTACGAGCAGTACTTC. The encoded protein is CASSLGSGSYEQYF.

The V and J genes are TRBV9 and TRBJ2-3; D possibly corresponds to TRBD2 (5 bases). CDR1 and CDR2 (germline): SGDLS, YYNGEE. This CDR3 region has 16 residues. With 3 bases removed from V and 2 bases from J, the gap between germline ends came to 16 bases. Here the CDR3 reads CASSGASGLTTDTQYF. CDR3 nucleotide sequence: TGTGCCAGCAGCGGAGCCTCGGGGTTAACCACAGATACGCAGTATTTT.

This rearrangement joins TRBV7-9 to TRBJ2-3, with TRBD2 matching over 14 bases. The trim removed 4 bases at V and 5 bases at J, leaving 8 bases unmatched. Germline-derived CDR1 and CDR2 are SEHNR and FQNEAQ (reference sequence). This CDR3 is built from 17 residues. CDR3 loop: CASSSRLAGGPEDTQYF. The DNA of the CDR3 is TGTGCCAGCAGCTCCAGACTAGCGGGAGGGCCGGAAGATACGCAGTATTTT.

CDR3 nucleotides: TGTGCGACAGGGTCAAGCTCTGGAAACACCATATATTTT. It encodes CATGSSSGNTIYF. This chain joins TRBV19 and TRBJ1-3; 7 nucleotides agree with TRBD1. The CDR3 is 13 amino acids. CDR1 and CDR2 from the germline V gene are LNHDA and SQIVND (reference sequence).

A remark on this clone: Germline is not matched at one junction end, which may reflect a read error. This chain joins TRBV11-3 and TRBJ2-2; D is possibly TRBD1 (6 bases). The V gene's germline CDR1 is SGHNT and CDR2 YENEEA. This CDR3 has 17 residues. This chain's CDR3 is CASAQGSLVGATWELFF. CDR3 DNA: TGTGCCAGCGCACAGGGTTCCCTGGTGGGGGCCACCTGGGAGCTGTTTTTT. Supplemented by reference TRBV11-3 and TRBJ2-2, the full variable domain reads EAGVVQSPRYKIIEKKQPVAFWCNPISGHNTLYWYLQNLGQGPELLIRYENEEAVDDSQLPKDRFSAERLKGVDSTLKIQPAELGDSAVYLCASAQGSLVGATWELFFGEGSRLTVL.

This clone was counted once. V usage is TRBV13 and J usage is TRBJ2-1, with 8 bases matching TRBD2. The CDR3 runs 16 residues. Trimming took 3 bases from V and 6 from J; bases not matched to a gene: 10. From germline, CDR1 is PRHDT and CDR2 FYEKMQ (reference sequence). The CDR3 loop is CASSLRRSGGTNEQFF. The CDR3 DNA reads TGTGCCAGCAGCTTGAGGAGGTCGGGGGGGACCAATGAGCAGTTCTTC. Filled out from reference TRBV13 and TRBJ2-1, the complete variable domain reads AAGVIQSPRHLIKEKRETATLKCYPIPRHDTVYWYQQGPGQDPQFLISFYEKMQSDKGSIPDRFSAQQFSDYHSELNMSSLELGDSALYFCASSLRRSGGTNEQFFGPGTRLTVL.

The chain is built from TRBV4-2 and TRBJ2-7, with TRBD2 as a possible D gene (5 bases). CDR1 and CDR2 from the germline V gene are LGHNA and YNFKEQ. Trimming cost V 0 bases and J 4 bases, with 7 bases left between them. The CDR3 has 13 amino acids. CDR3 residues: CASSQDRGYEQYF. The CDR3 nucleotides are TGTGCCAGCAGCCAAGATCGGGGTTACGAGCAGTACTTC.

The gene calls are TRBV28 and TRBJ2-7, with D possibly TRBD1 on 6 matching bases. The V end lost 3 bases, the J end lost 3 bases, and 15 bases lay between the germline ends. Germline lookup yields CDR1 MDHEN and CDR2 SYDVKM. The CDR3 is made up of 15 amino acids. The CDR3, as DNA: TGTGCCAGCAGTTTTAATCTCGGGACAAACTACGAGCAGTACTTC. This encodes CASSFNLGTNYEQYF.

The rearrangement joins TRBV7-2 to TRBJ2-1, with D unclear. The CDR3 is 14 residues long. Looked up from germline, CDR1 is SGHTA and CDR2 is FQGNSA. V lost 5 bases, J lost 5 bases, and 13 bases lay in between. The chain's CDR3 is CASSPRSQDNEQFF. The CDR3 region has the DNA TGTGCCAGCAGCCCGAGGAGCCAAGACAATGAGCAGTTCTTC.

This chain connects TRBV7-6 to TRBJ2-7, with a possible D match to TRBD2 (6 bases). The CDR3 consists of 16 residues. The ends were cut back, 5 bases at V and 2 bases at J, with 19 bases in the middle. Germline V gene data show CDR1 as SGHVS and CDR2 as FNYEAQ. CDR3 coding DNA: TGTGCCAGCAGCCCAGGTGCAGGACTACAACCCTACGAGCAGTACTTC. It encodes CASSPGAGLQPYEQYF.

The chain has TRBV19 and TRBJ1-5; 9 nucleotides align to TRBD1. The CDR3 is 12 residues long. V was clipped by 11 bases and J by 7 bases; unmatched bases: 6. Germline CDR1 LNHDA, CDR2 SQIVND (reference sequence). CDR3 in amino acids: CALGQGMQPQHF. CDR3 DNA: TGTGCCCTCGGACAGGGGATGCAGCCCCAGCATTTT.

This chain joins TRBV28 and TRBJ2-7, with a tentative D call TRBD1 (5 bases). V lost 6 bases and J lost 3, with 18 bases in between. Germline values: CDR1 MDHEN, CDR2 SYDVKM. There are 15 residues in the CDR3. This chain's CDR3 is CASSQGGRSFYEQYF. CDR3 coding DNA: TGTGCCAGCAGCCAGGGTGGACGGTCGTTCTACGAGCAGTACTTC.